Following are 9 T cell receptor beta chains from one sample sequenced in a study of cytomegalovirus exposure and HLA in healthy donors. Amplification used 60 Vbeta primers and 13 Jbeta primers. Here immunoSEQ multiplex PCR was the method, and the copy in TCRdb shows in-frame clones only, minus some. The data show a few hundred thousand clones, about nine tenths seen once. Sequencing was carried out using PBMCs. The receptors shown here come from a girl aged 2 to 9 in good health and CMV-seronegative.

CDR3 nucleotide sequence: TGTGCCAGCAGCCCTGAAAGACTAGCGGGATTATACGAGCAGTACTTC. It translates to CASSPERLAGLYEQYF. V is TRBV14 and J is TRBJ2-7; 11 bases are shared with TRBD2. CDR3 size: 16 residues. With 4 bases clipped from V and 4 bases from J, the junction kept 9 bases outside the gene matches. CDR1 is SGHDN and CDR2 is FVKESK in the germline V gene.

DNA of the CDR3: TGTGCCAGCAGCAGGAGGACAGCCTACGAGCAGTACTTC. Protein: CASSRRTAYEQYF. The chain uses TRBV7-2 and TRBJ2-7; D perhaps matches TRBD1 (6 bases). Germline CDR1 is SGHTA and CDR2 is FQGNSA. Trimming stripped 5 bases from V and 2 bases from J, with 10 bases between. This CDR3 spans 13 amino acids.

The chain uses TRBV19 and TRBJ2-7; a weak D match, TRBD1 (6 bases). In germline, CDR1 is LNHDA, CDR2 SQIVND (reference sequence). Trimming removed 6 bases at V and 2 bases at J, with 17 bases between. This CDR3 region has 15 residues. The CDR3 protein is CASSQDSPGTYEQYF. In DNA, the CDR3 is TGTGCCAGTAGCCAGGACAGCCCGGGAACCTACGAGCAGTACTTC.

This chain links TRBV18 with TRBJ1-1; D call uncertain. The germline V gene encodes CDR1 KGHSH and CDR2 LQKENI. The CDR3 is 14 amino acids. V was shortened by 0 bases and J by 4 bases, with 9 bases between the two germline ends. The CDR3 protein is CASSPPEVRTEAFF. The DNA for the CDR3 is TGTGCCAGCTCACCACCTGAGGTACGCACTGAAGCTTTCTTT.

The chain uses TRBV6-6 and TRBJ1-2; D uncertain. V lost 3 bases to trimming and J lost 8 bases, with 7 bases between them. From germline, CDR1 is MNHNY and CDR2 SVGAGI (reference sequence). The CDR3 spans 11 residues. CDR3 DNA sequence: TGTGCCAGCAGTTATTTCAGGGGCTACACCTTC. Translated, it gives CASSYFRGYTF.

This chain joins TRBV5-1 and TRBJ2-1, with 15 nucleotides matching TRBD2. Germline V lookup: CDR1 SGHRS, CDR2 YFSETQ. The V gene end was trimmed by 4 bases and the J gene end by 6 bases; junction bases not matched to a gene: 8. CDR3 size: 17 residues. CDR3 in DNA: TGCGCCAGCAGCATCGGACTAGCGGGAGGGTATGTCAATGAGCAGTTCTTC. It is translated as CASSIGLAGGYVNEQFF. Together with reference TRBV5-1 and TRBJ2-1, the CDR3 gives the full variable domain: KAGVTQTPRYLIKTRGQQVTLSCSPISGHRSVSWYQQTPGQGLQFLFEYFSETQRNKGNFPGRFSGRQFSNSRSEMNVSTLELGDSALYLCASSIGLAGGYVNEQFFGPGTRLTVL.

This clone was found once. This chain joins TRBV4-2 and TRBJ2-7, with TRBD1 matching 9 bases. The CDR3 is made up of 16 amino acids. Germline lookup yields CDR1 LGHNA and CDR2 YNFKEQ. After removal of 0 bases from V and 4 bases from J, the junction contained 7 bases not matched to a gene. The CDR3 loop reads CASSQEPGQGGYEQYF. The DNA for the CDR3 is TGTGCCAGCAGCCAAGAGCCGGGACAGGGTGGGTACGAGCAGTACTTC.

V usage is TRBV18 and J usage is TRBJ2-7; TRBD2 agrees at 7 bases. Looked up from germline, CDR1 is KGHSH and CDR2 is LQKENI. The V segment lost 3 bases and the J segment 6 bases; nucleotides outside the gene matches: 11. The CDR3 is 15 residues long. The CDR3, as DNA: TGTGCCAGCTCACCTCCAGCCGCGGGAGAGATCGAGCAGTACTTC. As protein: CASSPPAAGEIEQYF.

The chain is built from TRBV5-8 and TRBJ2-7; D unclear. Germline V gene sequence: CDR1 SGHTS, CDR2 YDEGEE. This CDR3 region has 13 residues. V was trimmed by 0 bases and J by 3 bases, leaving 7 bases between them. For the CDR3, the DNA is TGTGCCAGCAGCTTGGGCGAGTTCTACGAGCAGTACTTC. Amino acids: CASSLGEFYEQYF.